One sample yielded the 30 T cell receptor beta chains listed below, sequenced in a study of blood T cell repertoires in COVID-19. Produced via immunoSEQ multiplex PCR; TCRdb's table is partial and in-frame only. Among 120,000 to 150,000 clones listed, over 75% were seen once. The material sequenced was peripheral blood. The origin of the receptors is a human donor in a cohort sampled during active COVID-19.

The chain joins TRBV27 to TRBJ2-2; TRBD2 aligns across 9 bases. CDR1 is MNHEY, CDR2 SMNVEV, per germline (reference sequence). The CDR3 runs to 15 residues. V shed 5 bases, J shed 4 bases, and the junction held 5 bases outside the gene matches. The CDR3 region has the DNA TGTGCCAGCAGTCCAGCGGGAGGTCCCACCGGGGAGCTGTTTTTT. Protein sequence: CASSPAGGPTGELFF.

The chain has TRBV18 and TRBJ1-1; D might be TRBD1 (5 bases). The CDR3 spans 15 residues. Deletions cut 6 bases from V and 1 base from J, with 15 bases between. Germline loops: CDR1 KGHSH, CDR2 LQKENI. The CDR3 DNA follows: TGTGCCAGCTCCCCCAGGGCAGAGCAGAACACTGAAGCTTTCTTT. Protein sequence: CASSPRAEQNTEAFF.

This chain joins TRBV29-1 and TRBJ2-3, with TRBD2 matching over 11 bases. Germline assignment: CDR1 SQVTM and CDR2 ANQGSEA. This CDR3 spans 17 amino acids. The CDR3 protein is CRDPGLAENSSTDTQYF. Here the CDR3 DNA reads TGCAGAGATCCGGGACTAGCGGAAAATTCTAGCACAGATACGCAGTATTTT.

This chain connects TRBV9 to TRBJ2-3; weak D call: TRBD1 (6 bases). This CDR3 has 16 residues. Per germline, CDR1 SGDLS and CDR2 YYNGEE. Deletions cut 4 bases from V and 2 bases from J, with 17 bases between. The DNA of the CDR3 is TGTGCCAGCAGCCCCCAGGGTTGGGGACACACAGATACGCAGTATTTT. It translates to CASSPQGWGHTDTQYF.

The J gene is TRBJ1-4, the V gene TRBV5-4; the D gene is possibly TRBD1 (6 bases). The CDR3 runs 18 residues. V dropped 4 bases and J dropped 3 bases, with 22 bases sitting between them. Germline loops: CDR1 SGHNT, CDR2 YYREEE (reference sequence). The CDR3 loop is CASSSVPARDKANEKLFF. DNA for the CDR3: TGTGCCAGCAGCAGTGTTCCGGCCAGGGACAAGGCTAATGAAAAACTGTTTTTT.

The V and J genes are TRBV7-2 and TRBJ2-5; D is perhaps TRBD2 (6 bases). The CDR3 is made up of 15 amino acids. Trimming removed 5 bases at V and 2 bases at J, with 15 bases between. The germline gives CDR1 SGHTA, CDR2 FQGNSA. CDR3 amino acids: CASSPLGGEQETQYF. The CDR3 nucleotides read TGTGCCAGCAGCCCCTTGGGAGGTGAGCAAGAGACCCAGTACTTC.

The rearrangement uses TRBV12-3 or TRBV12-4 and TRBJ1-1; possible D gene TRBD1, 5 bases. V lost 6 bases to trimming and J lost 5 bases, with 10 bases between them. The CDR3 loop spans 12 amino acids. The CDR3 loop reads CASRVGGTEAFF. DNA of the CDR3: TGTGCCAGCAGGGTGGGGGGAACTGAAGCTTTCTTT.

The chain is built from TRBV18 and TRBJ1-1; D gene uncertain. The CDR3 contains 18 residues. Deletions cut 4 bases from V and 0 bases from J, with 21 bases between. In germline, CDR1 is KGHSH, CDR2 LQKENI. The chain's CDR3 is CASSQLPTLGRMNTEAFF. For the CDR3, the DNA is TGTGCCAGCTCACAATTACCGACCTTAGGCAGGATGAACACTGAAGCTTTCTTT.

This sequence joins TRBV24-1 and TRBJ1-2, with D possibly TRBD1 on 5 matching bases. This CDR3 is 15 amino acids long. V was shortened by 5 bases and J by 5 bases, with 17 bases between the two germline ends. Germline V lookup: CDR1 KGHDR, CDR2 SFDVKD. The CDR3 sequence is CATSVKAGGGYGYTF. For the CDR3, the DNA is TGTGCCACCAGTGTCAAGGCTGGGGGGGGTTATGGCTACACCTTC.

The chain links TRBV10-3 to TRBJ2-5; TRBD2 agrees at 12 bases. CDR1 is ENHRY, CDR2 SYGVKD, per germline. The CDR3 sequence is 16 residues long. V shed 2 bases and J 4 bases; nucleotides not matched to a gene: 5. The CDR3 DNA reads TGTGCCATCAGTGAGGGACTAGCGGGACAGGGAGAGACCCAGTACTTC. Its protein product is CAISEGLAGQGETQYF.

This clone was counted only a few times. The V gene is TRBV7-2, the J gene TRBJ2-7, with 9 bases fitting TRBD2. Germline V CDR1 and CDR2: SGHTA, FQGNSA. There are 15 residues in the CDR3. V lost 3 bases to trimming and J lost 1 base; unmatched junction nucleotides: 4. The CDR3 DNA follows: TGTGCCAGCAGCTTGACTAGCGGATCATCCTACGAGCAGTACTTC. This encodes CASSLTSGSSYEQYF.

The rearrangement links TRBV18 to TRBJ1-1, with unresolved D. The V gene's germline CDR1 is KGHSH and CDR2 LQKENI. V shed 2 bases and J shed 2 bases, with 9 bases lying between them. The CDR3 runs to 14 residues. This chain's CDR3 is CASSPENQNTEAFF. CDR3 nucleotides: TGTGCCAGCTCACCAGAGAACCAAAACACTGAAGCTTTCTTT.

This chain uses TRBV3-1 (or the pseudogene TRBV3-2) with TRBJ2-3; 7 bases are a match to TRBD2. The germline CDR1 and CDR2 sequences are LGHDT and YNNKEL (reference sequence). V was clipped by 4 bases and J by 2 bases; unmatched bases: 3. The CDR3 extends over 14 amino acids. The CDR3 nucleotides read TGTGCCAGCAGCCGCCGGGACTACACAGATACGCAGTATTTT. Translating gives CASSRRDYTDTQYF.

The rearrangement uses TRBV7-2 and TRBJ2-1; D gene ambiguous. Germline values: CDR1 SGHTA, CDR2 FQGNSA. This CDR3 has 12 residues. Deletions cut 2 bases from V and 8 bases from J, with 7 bases between. The CDR3 DNA sequence: TGTGCCAGCAGCTTAACAATGTATGAGCAGTTCTTC. It encodes CASSLTMYEQFF.

This sequence joins TRBV29-1 and TRBJ1-4, with D maybe TRBD1 (6 bases). V lost 7 bases to trimming and J lost 11 bases, with 23 bases between them. This CDR3 has 14 residues. The germline V gene encodes CDR1 SQVTM and CDR2 ANQGSEA. DNA for the CDR3: TGCAGCGCCGATGCGACAGGTAGCGTCGGGAAACTGTTTTTT. This translates into CSADATGSVGKLFF.

The V and J genes are TRBV27 and TRBJ1-6; D unresolved. Trimming shortened V by 3 bases and J by 3 bases, and 9 bases separated the two germline ends. The CDR3 extends over 15 amino acids. Looked up from germline, CDR1 is MNHEY and CDR2 is SMNVEV (reference sequence). CDR3 in amino acids: CASSFSNNYNSPLHF. DNA of the CDR3: TGTGCCAGCAGTTTTTCGAACAACTATAATTCACCCCTCCACTTT.

V usage is TRBV18 and J usage is TRBJ2-5, with D maybe TRBD1 (5 bases). There are 14 residues in the CDR3. V was cut by 8 bases and J by 2 bases, with 15 bases left in between. Per the germline V gene, CDR1 is KGHSH and CDR2 is LQKENI. The CDR3 DNA follows: TGTGCCAGCGCCCAACAGGTTAATCAAGAGACCCAGTACTTC. Translating it yields CASAQQVNQETQYF.

The chain is built from TRBV30 and TRBJ1-1, with 9 bases aligning to TRBD1. CDR3 length: 14 residues. Trimming at V came to 3 bases and at J to 6 bases, leaving 8 bases not matched to a gene. CDR1 GTSNPN and CDR2 SVGIG come from the germline V gene (reference sequence). CDR3 amino acids: CAWRGDRGYPEAFF. DNA of the CDR3: TGTGCCTGGAGGGGAGACAGGGGGTATCCTGAAGCTTTCTTT.

The rearrangement links TRBV29-1 to TRBJ1-4, with 7 positions matching TRBD1. The ends lost 6 bases at V and 5 bases at J; junction bases unmatched: 6. Germline V CDR1 and CDR2: SQVTM, ANQGSEA. The CDR3 consists of 13 residues. The CDR3 DNA sequence: TGCAGCGTATCGACAGGGTGGAATGAAAAACTGTTTTTT. It is translated as CSVSTGWNEKLFF.

Here the CDR3 reads CASGGDYNSPLHF. DNA of the CDR3: TGTGCCAGCGGGGGGGATTATAATTCACCCCTCCACTTT. The rearrangement uses TRBV2 and TRBJ1-6; weak D call: TRBD1 (5 bases). This CDR3 is built from 13 residues. Looked up from germline, CDR1 is SNHLY and CDR2 is FYNNEI. Trimming shortened V by 8 bases and J by 4 bases, and 9 bases separated the two germline ends.

The V call is TRBV7-3, the J call TRBJ1-1; D gene ambiguous. CDR1 and CDR2 (germline): SGHTA, FQGTGA. Between the trimmed V and J ends, which lost 0 bases and 1 base, there was a span of 9 bases. This CDR3 comprises 15 residues. Written as DNA, the CDR3 is TGTGCCAGCAGCTTAACCCTCTCACAGAACACTGAAGCTTTCTTT. It translates to CASSLTLSQNTEAFF.

V and J are TRBV2 and TRBJ2-7, with 7 positions matching TRBD2. The germline gives CDR1 SNHLY, CDR2 FYNNEI. V lost 7 bases, J lost 1 base, and 7 bases stayed unmatched. The CDR3 length is 14 residues. CDR3 coding DNA: TGTGCCAGCACCACTGCGGGAGTTTCCTACGAGCAGTACTTC. Translating it yields CASTTAGVSYEQYF.

The chain joins TRBV3-1 (or the pseudogene TRBV3-2) to TRBJ1-2, with TRBD1 identical over 7 bases. This CDR3 has 14 residues. Germline values: CDR1 LGHDT, CDR2 YNNKEL (reference sequence). The J segment lost 6 bases and the V segment lost 0 bases, leaving 4 bases of the junction unmatched. The CDR3 DNA reads as TGTGCCAGCAGCCAAGATAACAGGGGTAATGGCTACACCTTC. Its translation is CASSQDNRGNGYTF.

This chain's CDR3 is CASSLAGRDGNTIYF. The CDR3 DNA follows: TGCGCCAGCAGCTTGGCCGGCAGGGATGGAAACACCATATATTTT. This rearrangement joins TRBV5-1 to TRBJ1-3, with D possibly TRBD1 on 5 matching bases. The V end lost 0 bases, the J end lost 3 bases, and 10 bases lay between the germline ends. CDR1 is SGHRS and CDR2 is YFSETQ in the germline V gene. This CDR3 has 15 amino acids.

V gene TRBV7-3 combines with J gene TRBJ2-1; 7 nucleotides agree with TRBD2. This CDR3 is built from 14 residues. Looked up from germline, CDR1 is SGHTA and CDR2 is FQGTGA. The junction had 1 base not matched to a gene; V was cut back by 1 base and J by 4 bases. The CDR3 bases are TGTGCCAGCAGCTTAATTAGCGGGTACAATGAGCAGTTCTTC. It is translated as CASSLISGYNEQFF.

The sample holds a few counts of this clone. The chain recombines TRBV10-3 with TRBJ2-2, with a tentative D call TRBD1 (6 bases). Germline CDR1 ENHRY, CDR2 SYGVKD. Deletions cut 8 bases from V and 0 bases from J, with 10 bases between. The CDR3 contains 14 residues. This CDR3 is CAIGAGANTGELFF. The CDR3 nucleotides read TGTGCCATCGGAGCAGGGGCGAACACCGGGGAGCTGTTTTTT.

This chain links TRBV7-9 with TRBJ1-2, with 10 positions matching TRBD1. The V segment lost 1 base and the J segment 8 bases; nucleotides outside the gene matches: 10. The CDR3 runs to 16 residues. Germline values: CDR1 SEHNR, CDR2 FQNEAQ (reference sequence). This CDR3 reads CASSLVGRGTGDGYTF. CDR3 DNA sequence: TGTGCCAGCAGCTTAGTTGGTAGGGGGACAGGGGACGGCTACACCTTC.

The CDR3 here is CATSDYRAGGTDTQYF. The CDR3 DNA is TGTGCCACCAGTGATTACAGGGCGGGGGGCACAGATACGCAGTATTTT. The V and J genes are TRBV24-1 and TRBJ2-3; D perhaps matches TRBD2 (7 bases). The CDR3 has 16 amino acids. Germline V gene lookup returns CDR1 KGHDR and CDR2 SFDVKD. V was trimmed by 2 bases and J by 1 base, leaving 12 bases between them.

The chain is built from TRBV9 and TRBJ1-4; 7 nucleotides align to TRBD1. CDR3 length equals 15 residues. The germline V gene encodes CDR1 SGDLS and CDR2 YYNGEE. V dropped 4 bases and J dropped 7; count of bases not matched to a gene: 10. The CDR3 DNA follows: TGTGCCAGCAGCCCTCGACAGGGTGTAGGTGAAAAACTGTTTTTT. Residues: CASSPRQGVGEKLFF.

The chain employs TRBV14 and TRBJ1-2; 7 nucleotides agree with TRBD1. CDR3 length: 15 residues. Trimming took 3 bases from V and 2 from J; bases not matched to a gene: 6. The V gene's germline CDR1 is SGHDN and CDR2 FVKESK. The CDR3 nucleotides read TGTGCCAGCAGCCATATCGGAGGGGGCAACTATGGCTACACCTTC. It encodes CASSHIGGGNYGYTF.